This TCR beta chain came from a study (dated by TCRdb to 2016 to 2018). Library method: RT-PCR. Sequenced on an Illumina MiSeq. TCRdb passed the public sequencing reads through fastp at Q25 and MiXCR, retaining productive beta sequences. Records with the same CDR3 protein are collapsed into one entry carrying the most frequent genes and DNA. This sample is represented by hundreds of thousands of distinct CDR3 sequences; over 12% of them were singletons. Of the sample, roughly 3.9% falls within the top ten clones. The CDR3, from cysteine to phenylalanine, totals 13 residues. Only the CDR3 region is kept as DNA, spanning 39 bases read in frame from base 1. A distance of 13 bases separates the germline ends of V and J, which lose 3 bases and 5 bases respectively. CDR1 is given as SQVTM and CDR2 as ANQGSEA, both from the germline V gene. In its sample, this clonotype was seen many times. The target of this receptor is not known. Base-call qualities are not available, and no considerably larger clone is one nucleotide away.

The origin of this receptor is a female donor in good health, serving as a healthy control. The chain uses TRBV29-1 and TRBJ2-5; the D segment could be TRBD1, given 6 matching bases. The sequenced sample consisted of memory CD4+ T cells from blood. The CDR3 loop reads CSVDRGFGETQYF. The base sequence is TGCAGCGTTGACAGGGGATTTGGGGAGACCCAGTACTTC. Where the CDR3 stops, the reference TRBV29-1 and TRBJ2-5 genes take over; the full variable domain is SAVISQKPSRDICQRGTSLTIQCQVDSQVTMMFWYRQQPGQSLTLIATANQGSEATYESGFVIDKFPISRPNLTFSTLTVSNMSPEDSSIYLCSVDRGFGETQYFGPGTRLLVL.